This T cell receptor beta chain was profiled in a study of technical replicates of blood from a few donors. Worth noting for this clone: The junction departs from the called germline gene at one end, perhaps through a read error.

The repertoire was sequenced with immunoSEQ multiplex PCR; TCRdb's copy has only in-frame clones and lacks some. Of 65,000 to 85,000 clones in the sample, roughly 94% are singletons; the top ten hold about 0.38%. This TCR derives from a human donor in good health. Sample: T cells isolated from PBMCs.

The DNA for the CDR3 is TGTGCCAGCAGCTGGGACTACACCTACAGTGAGCAGTTCTTC. Translating it yields CASSWDYTYSEQFF. The gene calls are TRBV11-2 and TRBJ2-1, with 7 bases aligning to TRBD2. The CDR3 loop spans 14 amino acids. CDR1 SGHAT and CDR2 FQNNGV come from the germline V gene.